The rows below give T cell receptor beta chains drawn from one sample of a study of blood T cells in healthy people across ages. TCRdb recomputed calls from the 5' RACE reads with MiXCR, one row per CDR3 protein. The sample shows about 800,000 distinct CDR3 sequences, about 62% of them seen only once. The sample consisted of blood. All receptors come from a man aged 30 to 39 in good health. Each CDR3 is given with its conserved first and last residue. The D gene is left open where the match is weak. Not every row has a clone size; where given, it reads once, few, many or a size class.

d_call,clone_size,v_call,j_call,cdr3_aa,cdr3_nt
.,few,TRBV24-1,TRBJ2-3,CATSDLADTQYF,TGTGCCACCAGTGATTTGGCGGATACGCAGTATTTT
TRBD1,.,TRBV29-1,TRBJ2-3,CSVPWDRGTDTQYF,TGCAGCGTCCCCTGGGACAGGGGCACAGATACGCAGTATTTT
.,.,TRBV2,TRBJ2-7,CASSVIQRLTNFITPWNDEQYF,TGTGCCAGCAGTGTCATACAACGTCTTACGAATTTTATTACGCCATGGAACGACGAGCAGTACTTC
TRBD1,.,TRBV20-1,TRBJ2-5,CSARGWTGAGETQYF,TGCAGTGCTAGAGGATGGACAGGGGCGGGAGAGACCCAGTACTTC
TRBD2,.,TRBV5-1,TRBJ2-7,CASSLGSSGSYNEQYF,TGCGCCAGCAGCTTGGGATCTAGCGGGAGCTACAATGAGCAGTACTTC
TRBD1,.,TRBV5-1,TRBJ1-4,CASSPGQGELFF,TGCGCCAGCAGCCCGGGACAGGGAGAACTGTTTTTT
.,few,TRBV29-1,TRBJ2-5,CSVEEMAAQETQYF,TGCAGCGTTGAAGAGATGGCAGCTCAAGAGACCCAGTACTTC
.,.,TRBV20-1,TRBJ2-3,CSASFPFDRFSTDTQYF,TGCAGTGCTTCTTTTCCCTTTGACAGGTTTAGCACAGATACGCAGTATTTT
TRBD2,.,TRBV30,TRBJ2-2,CAWSSLAGDTGELFF,TGTGCCTGGAGTTCTCTAGCGGGAGACACCGGGGAGCTGTTTTTT
.,once,TRBV7-2,TRBJ2-7,CASSFGWEQYF,TGTGCCAGCAGCTTCGGTTGGGAGCAGTACTTC
TRBD1,once,TRBV18,TRBJ2-7,CASLPTGSSEQYF,TGTGCCAGCTTACCGACAGGGTCGTCCGAGCAGTACTTC
.,.,TRBV10-1,TRBJ1-6,CAIDMISPPHF,TGCGCCATCGACATGATTTCACCCCCCCACTTT
TRBD2,.,TRBV28,TRBJ2-3,CASSGLVGYTQYF,TGTGCCAGCAGCGGACTAGTAGGATATACGCAGTATTTT
.,.,TRBV15,TRBJ2-1,CATSGSAVLHNEQFF,TGTGCCACCAGCGGATCAGCGGTCCTCCACAATGAGCAGTTCTTC
TRBD1,.,TRBV5-1,TRBJ2-5,CASSSRKTGGGETQYF,TGCGCCAGCAGCTCGCGAAAGACAGGGGGCGGAGAGACCCAGTACTTC
.,.,TRBV20-1,TRBJ1-1,CSAREPEAFF,TGCAGTGCTAGAGAGCCGGAAGCTTTCTTT
.,.,TRBV7-9,TRBJ2-5,CASSQQDTQETQYF,TGTGCCAGCAGCCAACAAGACACCCAAGAGACCCAGTACTTC
TRBD2,few,TRBV5-1,TRBJ2-7,CASSFTLAGGSYEQYF,TGCGCCAGCAGCTTTACGCTAGCGGGAGGAAGCTACGAGCAGTACTTC